This T cell receptor beta chain was captured in a study of CD8+ T cells in alopecia areata. The treatment denotes: oral pan-JAK inhibitor, 5-10 mg twice daily. Only a few counts were recorded for this clone. Sequencing used cDNA as its template, made by extracting RNA and reverse transcribing it. Sequencing was performed with immunoSEQ multiplex PCR; in TCRdb, only in-frame clones are kept and a portion is missing. Found here are about 190,000 clones, 45% to 75% of them singletons; the top ten hold roughly 0.71%. This CDR3 has 16 residues. The chain links TRBV21-1 to TRBJ2-7; the table's D call, TRBD2, has no DNA check behind it. TRBV21-1 is annotated as a pseudogene. This specimen was CD4+ T cells sorted from blood, taken at week 4, from a patient treated with tofacitinib. This clonotype was obtained from a human donor with alopecia areata. The CDR3: CASSNRWREFSYEQYF. DNA for the CDR3: TGTGCCAGCAGCAATCGATGGCGGGAGTTCTCCTACGAGCAGTACTTC.